These 17 T cell receptor beta chains were sequenced from one sample in a study of T cells in localized non-small cell lung cancer. TCRdb keeps only in-frame clones here, not all; method: immunoSEQ multiplex PCR. The sample shows more than 70,000 clones, roughly four fifths of them seen only once. Sequencing used peripheral blood, obtained before any cancer treatment. Receptors originate from a man aged 40 to 75 with stage I lung adenocarcinoma.

The chain couples TRBV7-9 to TRBJ2-3; D is perhaps TRBD1 (6 bases). The V end was cut by 2 bases, the J end by 0 bases, with 12 bases between. This CDR3 contains 16 residues. The germline CDR1 and CDR2 sequences are SEHNR and FQNEAQ (reference sequence). In nucleotides, the CDR3 is TGTGCCAGCAGCTTAAACAGGGCCCCTAGCACAGATACGCAGTATTTT. Translated: CASSLNRAPSTDTQYF.

The chain carries TRBV29-1 and TRBJ2-7, with a tentative D call TRBD1 (6 bases). The germline V and J ends were trimmed by 2 bases and 2 bases, with 13 bases remaining between them. The CDR3 extends over 14 amino acids. The germline V gene encodes CDR1 SQVTM and CDR2 ANQGSEA. CDR3 protein: CSVERGTGPYEQYF. DNA of the CDR3: TGCAGCGTTGAAAGGGGAACAGGGCCCTACGAGCAGTACTTC.

The CDR3 coding sequence is TGTGCCAGTACACAGGGTTTTTCATCGAGCTACACCTTC. Protein sequence: CASTQGFSSSYTF. V usage is TRBV19 and J usage is TRBJ1-2; D is possibly TRBD1 (6 bases). The CDR3 sequence is 13 residues long. Germline CDR1 LNHDA, CDR2 SQIVND (reference sequence). V was pared by 7 bases and J by 9 bases, with 18 bases between.

The chain uses TRBV11-2 and TRBJ2-5; 10 nucleotides match TRBD2. The CDR3 has 18 amino acids. V lost 2 bases to trimming and J lost 5 bases; unmatched junction nucleotides: 14. The germline V gene has CDR1 SGHAT and CDR2 FQNNGV. CDR3 DNA: TGTGCCAGCAGCTTACTGAGACCCAGCGGGGGGGCCGGGGAGACCCAGTACTTC. Protein: CASSLLRPSGGAGETQYF.

This clone was seen more than once but under ten times. Written as DNA, the CDR3 is TGTGCCAGCAGTGACCGAGGCTACGAGCAGTACTTC. Translated: CASSDRGYEQYF. The genes are TRBV2 and TRBJ2-7; D gene uncertain. V was trimmed by 3 bases and J by 3 bases, leaving 6 bases between them. From germline, CDR1 is SNHLY and CDR2 FYNNEI. This CDR3 has 12 residues.

The V gene is TRBV18, the J gene TRBJ2-7; 8 nucleotides line up with TRBD1. Per germline, CDR1 KGHSH and CDR2 LQKENI. The V and J ends lost 0 bases and 4 bases, in that order; junction bases with no gene match: 5. The CDR3 contains 15 residues. This CDR3 reads CASSPPGRGQYEQYF. The CDR3 coding sequence is TGTGCCAGCTCACCACCTGGCAGGGGGCAATACGAGCAGTACTTC.

The chain employs TRBV19 and TRBJ2-7; 7 bases are a match to TRBD2. CDR3 length: 16 residues. Unmatched junction bases numbered 10, after V lost 5 bases and J lost 0 bases. The germline CDR1 and CDR2 sequences are LNHDA and SQIVND (reference sequence). The CDR3 bases are TGTGCCAGTAGTGAGACTAGCTGGGGAGCCTCCTACGAGCAGTACTTC. Protein: CASSETSWGASYEQYF.

The J gene is TRBJ2-7, the V gene TRBV28; a weak D match, TRBD2 (6 bases). The germline V gene has CDR1 MDHEN and CDR2 SYDVKM. V dropped 5 bases and J dropped 6 bases, with 11 bases sitting between them. The CDR3 runs to 12 residues. The CDR3 reads CASSILALEQYF. Here the CDR3 DNA reads TGTGCCAGCAGTATACTAGCTCTCGAGCAGTACTTC.

This clone was counted between two and nine times. The chain links TRBV9 to TRBJ1-1, with D uncertain. The germline gives CDR1 SGDLS, CDR2 YYNGEE. V lost 0 bases to trimming and J lost 5 bases, with 8 bases between them. The CDR3 is 13 residues long. CDR3 nucleotide sequence: TGTGCCAGCAGCGTAGGGCAGAGAACTGAAGCTTTCTTT. This encodes CASSVGQRTEAFF. The complete variable domain, with remaining parts taken from reference TRBV9 and TRBJ1-1, reads DSGVTQTPKHLITATGQRVTLRCSPRSGDLSVYWYQQSLDQGLQFLIQYYNGEERAKGNILERFSAQQFPDLHSELNLSSLELGDSALYFCASSVGQRTEAFFGQGTRLTVV.

The chain employs TRBV30 and TRBJ1-6, with D uncertain. CDR1 is GTSNPN, CDR2 SVGIG, per germline (reference sequence). V lost 3 bases and J 5 bases, leaving 11 bases between the germline ends. The CDR3 has 14 amino acids. CDR3 DNA: TGTGCCTGGAGGAAGGCCAATAATAATTCACCCCTCCACTTT. Translated: CAWRKANNNSPLHF. The whole variable domain, remainder taken from reference TRBV30 and TRBJ1-6, is SQTIHQWPATLVQPVGSPLSLECTVEGTSNPNLYWYRQAAGRGLQLLFYSVGIGQISSEVPQNLSASRPQDRQFILSSKKLLLSDSGFYLCAWRKANNNSPLHFGNGTRLTVT.

This clone was recorded once. The chain combines TRBV7-8 with TRBJ2-1; D is unclear. The germline gives CDR1 SGHVS, CDR2 FQNEAQ. The CDR3 length is 14 residues. V dropped 7 bases and J dropped 5 bases, with 15 bases sitting between them. The CDR3 loop is CASTLSGYNNEQFF. The CDR3 DNA reads as TGTGCCAGCACCCTCTCGGGCTATAACAATGAGCAGTTCTTC.

The chain employs TRBV11-3 and TRBJ1-1; D is unresolved. V was trimmed by 0 bases and J by 1 base, leaving 3 bases between them. There are 13 residues in the CDR3. Per the germline V gene, CDR1 is SGHNT and CDR2 is YENEEA. The CDR3 loop reads CASSLEGNTEAFF. In DNA form, the CDR3 reads TGTGCCAGCAGCTTAGAAGGGAACACTGAAGCTTTCTTT. The variable domain in full, with the rest retrieved from reference TRBV11-3 and TRBJ1-1, is EAGVVQSPRYKIIEKKQPVAFWCNPISGHNTLYWYLQNLGQGPELLIRYENEEAVDDSQLPKDRFSAERLKGVDSTLKIQPAELGDSAVYLCASSLEGNTEAFFGQGTRLTVV.

The rearrangement uses TRBV4-1 and TRBJ2-5; TRBD2 matches 11 bases. This CDR3 has 18 amino acids. In germline, CDR1 is MGHRA, CDR2 YSYEKL. Trimming cost V 0 bases and J 5 bases; bases outside gene matches: 11. CDR3 loop: CASSQDWPSGGPEETQYF. In nucleotides, the CDR3 is TGCGCCAGCAGCCAAGATTGGCCTAGCGGGGGGCCAGAGGAGACCCAGTACTTC.

This chain joins TRBV28 and TRBJ2-2; the D is unclear. The CDR3 spans 14 residues. V lost 5 bases and J 3 bases, leaving 10 bases between the germline ends. The germline CDR1 and CDR2 sequences are MDHEN and SYDVKM. The CDR3 sequence is CASSLLRDTGELFF. The CDR3 bases are TGTGCCAGCAGTCTCCTTAGAGACACCGGGGAGCTGTTTTTT.

V is TRBV21-1 and J is TRBJ1-2; the table assigns TRBD1, which was not confirmed against the DNA. TRBV21-1 is given as a pseudogene. The CDR3 contains 14 residues. The CDR3 reads CASSTRTGGFGYTF. DNA for the CDR3: TGTGCCAGCAGCACCCGAACAGGGGGCTTTGGCTACACCTTC.

V is TRBV19 and J is TRBJ2-5, with TRBD1 matching 7 bases. The germline V gene has CDR1 LNHDA and CDR2 SQIVND (reference sequence). V was clipped by 3 bases and J by 9 bases; unmatched bases: 13. The CDR3 has 15 residues. CDR3 nucleotides: TGTGCCAGTAGTATTTTGGTGACAGGGAAGGTAGCCCAGTACTTC. This encodes CASSILVTGKVAQYF.

This chain uses TRBV19 with TRBJ2-4; the match to TRBD1 covers 7 bases. Unmatched junction bases numbered 8, after V lost 6 bases and J lost 9 bases. The CDR3 is 13 residues long. In germline, CDR1 is LNHDA, CDR2 SQIVND (reference sequence). For the CDR3, the DNA is TGTGCCAGTAGGCAACAGGGGAGCAGCATTCAGTACTTC. Amino acids: CASRQQGSSIQYF.